This passage covers 22 T cell receptor beta chains from one sample sequenced in a study of T cells in Graves' hyperthyroidism and ophthalmopathy. TCR beta CDR3 sequences were amplified from RNA transcripts. RT-PCR in the first round (using the HTBI primer set) targeted the TCR CDR3. TCRdb fed the multiplex PCR reads into MiXCR, producing one record per CDR3 protein. The sample includes approximately 32,000 distinct CDR3 sequences, roughly 52% of them seen just once. Source material: blood. Source of these receptors: a woman aged 45-65 years with Graves' hyperthyroidism that later progressed to Graves' ophthalmopathy.

This clonotype occurred many times. V and J are TRBV12-5 and TRBJ2-7; 11 positions match TRBD2. The CDR3 consists of 16 residues. V dropped 6 bases and J dropped 0; count of bases not matched to a gene: 7. Per germline, CDR1 LGHNT and CDR2 FRNRAP. CDR3 in amino acids: CASGLTSGAYSYEQYF. The CDR3 coding sequence is TGTGCTAGTGGACTGACTAGCGGGGCTTACTCCTACGAGCAGTACTTC.

This clonotype was seen at least ten times. The rearrangement links TRBV12-3 or TRBV12-4 to TRBJ2-3; 10 bases are a match to TRBD2. The CDR3 is 15 residues long. The V and J ends lost 5 bases and 8 bases, in that order; junction bases with no gene match: 10. The CDR3 DNA is TGTGCCAGCAGTCCGGCCGGGACTAGCGTTCGTACGCAGTATTTT. Translation gives CASSPAGTSVRTQYF.

The J gene is TRBJ2-1, the V gene TRBV7-9, with 8 bases lining up with TRBD1. Trimming removed 5 bases from V and 0 bases from J; junction bases left unmatched: 15. The CDR3 extends over 19 amino acids. Germline V CDR1 and CDR2: SEHNR, FQNEAQ (reference sequence). CDR3 amino acids: CASSAEGGTGTGSYNEQFF. CDR3 coding DNA: TGTGCCAGCAGCGCCGAAGGAGGGACCGGGACAGGCTCCTACAATGAGCAGTTCTTC.

This clonotype appeared a few times. One base away lies a much larger clone, so this may be a sequencing read error. This chain connects TRBV6-2 or TRBV6-3 to TRBJ1-3; D unresolved. This CDR3 is 15 amino acids long. Germline assignment: CDR1 MNHEY and CDR2 SVGEGT. The DNA of the CDR3 is TGTGCCAGCAGATTGACGGTGGTATCTGGAAACACCACATATTTT. This sequence encodes CASRLTVVSGNTTYF.

This clonotype was seen at least ten times. The chain uses TRBV12-3 or TRBV12-4 and TRBJ2-1, with 11 bases lining up with TRBD2. This CDR3 contains 16 residues. V lost 3 bases to trimming and J lost 2 bases; unmatched junction nucleotides: 3. The CDR3 spells CASSFPLAGAYNEQFF. CDR3 nucleotide sequence: TGTGCCAGCAGTTTTCCACTAGCGGGAGCCTACAATGAGCAGTTCTTC.

This clonotype was picked up many times. The chain combines TRBV15 with TRBJ1-4; possible D gene TRBD1, 5 bases. Germline V CDR1 and CDR2: LNHNV, YYDKDF (reference sequence). Trimming took 1 base from V and 8 from J, leaving 11 bases between them. This CDR3 is built from 14 residues. The CDR3 coding sequence is TGTGCCACCAGCAGAGGAGAGACAGAAGAAAAACTGTTTTTT. Translated: CATSRGETEEKLFF.

This clonotype was observed at least ten times. The chain couples TRBV12-3 or TRBV12-4 to TRBJ2-2, with 10 bases fitting TRBD2. V dropped 7 bases and J dropped 7; count of bases not matched to a gene: 9. There are 15 residues in the CDR3. The CDR3 coding sequence is TGTGCCAGCACTCCCGGGACTAGCGCGATCGGGGAGCTGTTTTTT. It codes for CASTPGTSAIGELFF.

This clonotype is a singleton in its sample. A much larger clone lies a single base off, so this may be a read error. Likely a read error: the CDR3 ends without its conserved phenylalanine or tryptophan. The chain carries TRBV3-1 and TRBJ2-7; 7 nucleotides agree with TRBD1. Germline V gene lookup returns CDR1 LGHDT and CDR2 YNNKEL (reference sequence). The CDR3 is 15 residues long. V gave up 5 bases and J gave up 2 bases; unmatched junction bases: 9. The CDR3 spells CASSFSGTATYEQYL. In nucleotides, the CDR3 is TGTGCCAGCAGCTTCTCCGGGACAGCGACCTACGAGCAGTACCTC.

This clonotype was observed many times. The chain couples TRBV27 to TRBJ2-1; D possibly corresponds to TRBD2 (6 bases). The length of the CDR3 is 17 residues. Germline values: CDR1 MNHEY, CDR2 SMNVEV (reference sequence). V gave up 5 bases and J gave up 4 bases, with 21 bases separating them. CDR3 region: CASSPTPFGGIYNEQFF. CDR3 nucleotide sequence: TGTGCCAGCAGTCCCACCCCTTTCGGCGGGATTTACAATGAGCAGTTCTTC.

This chain uses TRBV11-2 with TRBJ1-5; D gene unclear. The length of the CDR3 is 12 residues. CDR1 and CDR2 (germline): SGHAT, FQNNGV. V lost 1 base to trimming and J lost 11 bases, with 9 bases between them. The CDR3, as DNA: TGTGCCAGCAGCTTAGGGCGGGAGACCCAGCATTTT. Translating it yields CASSLGRETQHF.

This clonotype is termed medium-sized. This sequence joins TRBV2 and TRBJ2-7; D perhaps matches TRBD2 (5 bases). V was trimmed by 4 bases and J by 7 bases, leaving 14 bases between them. From germline, CDR1 is SNHLY and CDR2 FYNNEI. There are 13 residues in the CDR3. CDR3 DNA: TGTGCCAGCAGTGTTTTACTCTCGGGGGAGCAGTACTTC. It codes for CASSVLLSGEQYF.

The chain combines TRBV30 with TRBJ1-3; unclear D gene. CDR3 length equals 15 residues. CDR1 is GTSNPN and CDR2 is SVGIG in the germline V gene (reference sequence). V was shortened by 4 bases and J by 4 bases, with 17 bases between the two germline ends. As DNA, the CDR3 is TGTGCCTGGACCTTTGGACCTCATCCCGGAAACACCATATATTTT. This sequence encodes CAWTFGPHPGNTIYF.

The rearrangement uses TRBV20-1 and TRBJ1-2; a possible D gene is TRBD1 (6 bases). The CDR3 spans 11 residues. The germline V gene has CDR1 DFQATT and CDR2 SNEGSKA (reference sequence). V was clipped by 3 bases and J by 9 bases, with 11 bases between them. The CDR3 sequence: CSASPRDSYTF. CDR3 coding DNA: TGCAGTGCTAGCCCTCGGGACAGCTACACCTTC.

V and J are TRBV9 and TRBJ1-2, with D possibly matching TRBD1 (5 bases). The V gene's germline CDR1 is SGDLS and CDR2 YYNGEE. Trimming shortened V by 0 bases and J by 6 bases, and 15 bases separated the two germline ends. This CDR3 is built from 15 residues. CDR3 nucleotide sequence: TGTGCCAGCAGCGTAGAGCTTCGGGGCAACAATGGCTACACCTTC. Translating gives CASSVELRGNNGYTF.

The rearrangement uses TRBV6-7 and TRBJ1-3; 8 bases are a match to TRBD1. TRBV6-7 is sorted into the ORF group, with uncertain function. The CDR3 is 16 residues long. Trimming at V came to 0 bases and at J to 8 bases, leaving 9 bases not matched to a gene. The CDR3 here is CASSYSTADRVDTIYF. Here the CDR3 DNA reads TGTGCCAGCAGTTACTCCACAGCGGACAGGGTTGACACCATATATTTT.

This chain uses TRBV20-1 with TRBJ2-7; perhaps TRBD2 as D (6 bases). The CDR3 consists of 13 residues. V was cut by 6 bases and J by 5 bases, with 17 bases left in between. Germline V lookup: CDR1 DFQATT, CDR2 SNEGSKA (reference sequence). The chain's CDR3 is CSAIFREYDEQYF. CDR3 in DNA: TGCAGTGCGATATTCCGGGAGTACGACGAGCAGTACTTC.

The chain carries TRBV7-3 and TRBJ2-1; TRBD2 agrees at 11 bases. J gave up 12 bases and V 5 bases, and 18 bases lay outside the gene matches. The germline CDR1 and CDR2 sequences are SGHTA and FQGTGA. This CDR3 is 17 amino acids long. The CDR3 protein is CASSPMALAGGTDTQFF. The CDR3 DNA is TGTGCCAGCAGCCCTATGGCCCTAGCGGGAGGCACAGATACGCAGTTCTTC.

Relative to its sample, this clonotype is medium-sized. The chain combines TRBV7-2 with TRBJ2-3, with D uncertain. Germline-derived CDR1 and CDR2 are SGHTA and FQGNSA. V shed 5 bases and J shed 4 bases, with 19 bases lying between them. CDR3 length: 16 residues. The CDR3 coding sequence is TGTGCCAGCAGCCCTACGGCTAGTATCGGAGCAGATACGCAGTATTTT. Amino acids: CASSPTASIGADTQYF.

CDR3 in DNA: TGTGCCAGCAGCTTGAGAAGGGAGGATGAAAAACTGTTTTTT. Its protein is CASSLRREDEKLFF. V gene TRBV7-9 combines with J gene TRBJ1-4; no clear D gene. This CDR3 contains 14 residues. Germline CDR1 is SEHNR and CDR2 is FQNEAQ (reference sequence). The V end lost 3 bases, the J end lost 6 bases, and 11 bases lay between the germline ends.

In this sample, this clonotype is medium-sized. This chain links TRBV9 with TRBJ2-5; 11 bases match TRBD2. The CDR3 has 17 amino acids. With 2 bases clipped from V and 3 bases from J, the junction kept 9 bases outside the gene matches. In germline, CDR1 is SGDLS, CDR2 YYNGEE. CDR3 amino acids: CASSVMGGTSGEETQYF. The CDR3 DNA is TGTGCCAGCAGCGTTATGGGGGGGACTAGCGGCGAAGAGACCCAGTACTTC.

This clonotype was observed once. This chain joins TRBV7-3 and TRBJ1-6; no definite D call. This CDR3 is 14 amino acids long. Trimming shortened V by 6 bases and J by 7 bases, and 13 bases separated the two germline ends. Germline-derived CDR1 and CDR2 are SGHTA and FQGTGA. The CDR3 nucleotides are TGTGCCAGCAGTAAAGACAACTTCAATTCACCCCTCCACTTT. It yields the protein CASSKDNFNSPLHF.

The DNA for the CDR3 is TGTGCCAGCACCGGGACAGGGGGCCCCGACTATGGCTACACCTTC. The encoded protein is CASTGTGGPDYGYTF. The chain links TRBV6-1 to TRBJ1-2, with 12 bases matching TRBD1. The length of the CDR3 is 15 residues. Trimming at V came to 7 bases and at J to 3 bases, leaving 6 bases not matched to a gene. Looked up from germline, CDR1 is MNHNS and CDR2 is SASEGT.